In its sample, the clone carrying this T cell receptor beta chain was seen a few times. The antigen is not known. Primers: 60 Vbeta forward and 13 Jbeta reverse. Assay: immunoSEQ multiplex PCR; the TCRdb copy retains only in-frame clones and omits some. This sample has more than 95,000 clones; 60% to 85% occur once, and the top ten carry roughly 6%. The record originates from a study of cytomegalovirus exposure and HLA in healthy donors. Findings and limits, study-wide: Cytomegalovirus-associated TCR beta chains were listed, numbering some 150. A later analysis linked a missense DCLRE1C variant to TCR beta V- and J-gene trimming.

Germline-derived CDR1 and CDR2 are SGHDT and YYEEEE. The CDR3 runs 11 residues. The V and J ends lost 6 bases and 8 bases respectively, with 11 bases between them. This receptor was obtained from a woman between 40 and 55 years old in good health and CMV-seronegative. The sequenced sample was PBMCs. The chain combines TRBV5-6 with TRBJ1-2, with D uncertain. CDR3 amino acids: CASKFSGGYTF. The CDR3 coding sequence is TGTGCCAGCAAGTTCTCGGGGGGCTACACCTTC.